The rows below give T cell receptor beta chains drawn from one sample of a study of blood T cells in healthy people across ages. In TCRdb, the 5' RACE reads were re-called with MiXCR into one record per CDR3 protein. The sample includes fewer than 950,000 distinct CDR3 sequences, around 34% seen only once; the top ten take roughly 13%. Sequences were obtained from blood. The receptors derive from a man aged 18 to 29 in good health. Each CDR3 is given with its conserved first and last residue. Fields, in order: clone size, V gene, D gene, J gene, CDR3 DNA, CDR3 protein. D genes are given only for firm matches. Only some rows state a clone size, as once, few, many or a class for expanded clones.

clone_size: few; v_call: TRBV28; d_call: .; j_call: TRBJ2-5; cdr3_nt: TGTGCCAGCGGGCCGTTGACGGCCGAACAAGAGACCCAGTACTTC; cdr3_aa: CASGPLTAEQETQYF
clone_size: few; v_call: TRBV10-3; d_call: TRBD1; j_call: TRBJ1-1; cdr3_nt: TGTGCCATCAGTAATGAGGGACAGCTTGAAGCTTTCTTT; cdr3_aa: CAISNEGQLEAFF
clone_size: .; v_call: TRBV20-1; d_call: .; j_call: TRBJ2-2; cdr3_nt: TGCAGTGCTACAATAAGGGGGGCGACGGAGATGAACACCGGGGAGCTGTTTTTT; cdr3_aa: CSATIRGATEMNTGELFF
clone_size: .; v_call: TRBV12-3/TRBV12-4; d_call: .; j_call: TRBJ2-7; cdr3_nt: TGTGTCAGCAGTTTGGGCGGCTCCTACGAGCAGTACTTC; cdr3_aa: CVSSLGGSYEQYF
clone_size: .; v_call: TRBV25-1; d_call: .; j_call: TRBJ1-1; cdr3_nt: TGTGCCAGCAGTGAATTGGGCATGAACACTGAAGCTTTCTTT; cdr3_aa: CASSELGMNTEAFF
clone_size: few; v_call: TRBV29-1; d_call: TRBD1; j_call: TRBJ1-1; cdr3_nt: TGCAGCGTGACAGGGAGGCACACTGAAGCTTTCTTT; cdr3_aa: CSVTGRHTEAFF
clone_size: few; v_call: TRBV5-1; d_call: .; j_call: TRBJ1-1; cdr3_nt: TGCGCCAGCAGACAGGGCCGGACTGAAGCTTTCTTT; cdr3_aa: CASRQGRTEAFF
clone_size: many; v_call: TRBV5-5; d_call: .; j_call: TRBJ1-2; cdr3_nt: TGTGCCAGCAGCCACCAGGGAAACTATGGCTACACCTTC; cdr3_aa: CASSHQGNYGYTF
clone_size: few; v_call: TRBV10-3; d_call: .; j_call: TRBJ1-1; cdr3_nt: TGTGCCATCAGTGAACCTGGGACATCGAACACTGAAGCTTTCTTT; cdr3_aa: CAISEPGTSNTEAFF
clone_size: .; v_call: TRBV12-3/TRBV12-4; d_call: .; j_call: TRBJ2-3; cdr3_nt: TGTGCCAGCAGTTTAAGGTTTGCGCACGGGGAGAGCGCAGATACGCAGTATTTT; cdr3_aa: CASSLRFAHGESADTQYF
clone_size: .; v_call: TRBV27; d_call: .; j_call: TRBJ1-2; cdr3_nt: TGTGCCAGCAGTCCGGGGATGGGGAGTTATGGCTACACCTTC; cdr3_aa: CASSPGMGSYGYTF
clone_size: few; v_call: TRBV10-3; d_call: .; j_call: TRBJ2-3; cdr3_nt: TGTGCCATCAGTGAGTCGGGGGGTAGTCCTGATACGCAGTATTTT; cdr3_aa: CAISESGGSPDTQYF
clone_size: few; v_call: TRBV27; d_call: .; j_call: TRBJ2-7; cdr3_nt: TGTGCCAGCAGTTTATCGGGCCAACCGTCCTACGAGCAGTACTTC; cdr3_aa: CASSLSGQPSYEQYF
clone_size: .; v_call: TRBV4-3; d_call: .; j_call: TRBJ1-1; cdr3_nt: TGCGCCAGCAGCCAAGATCGACAGACGAACACTGAAGCTTTCTTT; cdr3_aa: CASSQDRQTNTEAFF
clone_size: many; v_call: TRBV7-2; d_call: TRBD2; j_call: TRBJ2-7; cdr3_nt: TGTGCCAGCAGCCTAGGCGGGGGGACACTCTTGGGCGAGCAGTACTTC; cdr3_aa: CASSLGGGTLLGEQYF
clone_size: few; v_call: TRBV29-1; d_call: TRBD1; j_call: TRBJ1-2; cdr3_nt: TGCAGCGTTGAAAGTCAGGGGGAGGTCAGGGATGGCTACACCTTC; cdr3_aa: CSVESQGEVRDGYTF
clone_size: .; v_call: TRBV5-1; d_call: TRBD2; j_call: TRBJ2-5; cdr3_nt: TGCGCCAGCAGCGCGCCGGGACTAGCGTCCCAAGAGACCCAGTACTTC; cdr3_aa: CASSAPGLASQETQYF
clone_size: once; v_call: TRBV7-2; d_call: .; j_call: TRBJ2-2; cdr3_nt: TGTGCCAGCAGCTTGGGACTCACTTACACCGGGGAGCTGTTTTTT; cdr3_aa: CASSLGLTYTGELFF
clone_size: .; v_call: TRBV6-2/TRBV6-3; d_call: .; j_call: TRBJ1-1; cdr3_nt: TGTGCCAGCAGTATGTCGGCAGAGAAAGCTTTCTTT; cdr3_aa: CASSMSAEKAFF
clone_size: .; v_call: TRBV5-1; d_call: TRBD1; j_call: TRBJ2-2; cdr3_nt: TGCGCCAGCAGCGGGGGACAGGATACAAACACCGGGGAGCTGTTTTTT; cdr3_aa: CASSGGQDTNTGELFF
clone_size: .; v_call: TRBV12-3/TRBV12-4; d_call: TRBD2; j_call: TRBJ2-3; cdr3_nt: TGTGCCAGCAGTTTTCGTGTAGCGGGGGGGCCAGATACGCAGTATTTT; cdr3_aa: CASSFRVAGGPDTQYF
clone_size: .; v_call: TRBV12-3/TRBV12-4; d_call: .; j_call: TRBJ1-1; cdr3_nt: TGTGCCAGCAACCGGGGTGAGACGGCTGAAGCTTTCTTT; cdr3_aa: CASNRGETAEAFF